These 31 T cell receptor beta chains share one sample of origin, sequenced in a study of T cell responses to AZD1222 COVID-19 vaccine. Assay: immunoSEQ multiplex PCR; the TCRdb copy retains only in-frame clones and omits some. The repertoire holds 90,000 to 100,000 clones, with approximately 90% as singletons. Sequences were derived from peripheral blood, sampled on day 0 of AZD1222 vaccination. These receptors came from an adult in good health.

This chain connects TRBV7-2 to TRBJ2-1; D perhaps matches TRBD2 (6 bases). V lost 4 bases to trimming and J lost 2 bases, with 18 bases between them. Germline loops: CDR1 SGHTA, CDR2 FQGNSA. The CDR3 extends over 17 amino acids. In nucleotides, the CDR3 is TGTGCCAGCAGCTCCCCACTACTGCGCGGGGCCTACAATGAGCAGTTCTTC. Its protein is CASSSPLLRGAYNEQFF.

The chain recombines TRBV28 with TRBJ1-5; perhaps TRBD1 as D (6 bases). The CDR3 sequence is 12 residues long. V lost 11 bases and J lost 7, with 15 bases in between. From germline, CDR1 is MDHEN and CDR2 SYDVKM. The CDR3 sequence: CAWAGHSQPQHF. For the CDR3, the DNA is TGTGCCTGGGCGGGACATTCCCAGCCCCAGCATTTT.

The rearrangement links TRBV19 to TRBJ2-5; 8 bases map to TRBD2. V lost 7 bases, J lost 1 base, and 11 bases stayed unmatched. The CDR3 loop spans 16 amino acids. Germline values: CDR1 LNHDA, CDR2 SQIVND (reference sequence). As DNA, the CDR3 is TGTGCCAGTAAAAGCGGGGGCCTGGGACCCCAAGAGACCCAGTACTTC. Its translation is CASKSGGLGPQETQYF.

The table lists this clone with a count of one. The chain recombines TRBV7-3 with TRBJ2-2, with D uncertain. The CDR3 extends over 12 amino acids. The germline CDR1 and CDR2 sequences are SGHTA and FQGTGA. The V end was cut by 4 bases, the J end by 3 bases, with 3 bases between. The CDR3 nucleotides read TGTGCCAGCAGCTCCTACACCGGGGAGCTGTTTTTT. Its protein product is CASSSYTGELFF.

J is TRBJ2-2 and V is TRBV7-2; TRBD1 is a possible D gene (5 bases). Between the trimmed V and J ends, which lost 1 base and 4 bases, there was a span of 10 bases. The CDR3 is 15 amino acids. CDR1 is SGHTA, CDR2 FQGNSA, per germline. The DNA of the CDR3 is TGTGCCAGCAGCTTAGTCAGGGTAGTCACCGGGGAGCTGTTTTTT. Translating it yields CASSLVRVVTGELFF.

This clone was seen just once. The rearrangement links TRBV4-1 to TRBJ2-7; tentatively, D is TRBD1 or TRBD2 (5 bases each). The CDR3 totals 15 residues. Germline CDR1 MGHRA, CDR2 YSYEKL. The ends were cut back, 4 bases at V and 3 bases at J, with 16 bases in the middle. The CDR3 is CASSRGVQMGYEQYF. In DNA, the CDR3 is TGCGCCAGCAGCCGAGGGGTCCAAATGGGCTACGAGCAGTACTTC.

As concerns this clone: The sample has other DNA sequences that encode this CDR3 too. The genes are TRBV2 and TRBJ2-7, with 7 bases that match TRBD1. The germline CDR1 and CDR2 sequences are SNHLY and FYNNEI. The V segment lost 2 bases and the J segment 4 bases; nucleotides outside the gene matches: 5. The CDR3 covers 14 residues. CDR3 nucleotides: TGTGCCAGCAGTGAACAGGGGGTTCTTTACGAGCAGTACTTC. Its translation is CASSEQGVLYEQYF.

The rearrangement uses TRBV18 and TRBJ2-7; 8 bases match TRBD2. Germline CDR1 is KGHSH and CDR2 is LQKENI. With 3 bases clipped from V and 3 bases from J, the junction kept 4 bases outside the gene matches. The CDR3 consists of 14 residues. The CDR3 DNA reads TGTGCCAGCTCACCTAGCGGGACCGGCTACGAGCAGTACTTC. Amino acids: CASSPSGTGYEQYF.

This chain uses TRBV9 with TRBJ2-1; 10 bases match TRBD2. The ends lost 2 bases at V and 2 bases at J; junction bases unmatched: 4. The germline V gene has CDR1 SGDLS and CDR2 YYNGEE. The CDR3 is 16 residues long. The CDR3 loop is CASSVPGLATYNEQFF. As DNA, the CDR3 is TGTGCCAGCAGCGTCCCGGGACTAGCGACCTACAATGAGCAGTTCTTC.

V and J are TRBV28 and TRBJ1-6; D call uncertain. Trimming pared 4 bases from V and 7 bases from J, leaving 14 bases between. Germline CDR1 MDHEN, CDR2 SYDVKM. CDR3 size: 15 residues. The CDR3, as DNA: TGTGCCAGCAGTTCCCGAGGAGGGTGGAATTCACCCCTCCACTTT. This codes for CASSSRGGWNSPLHF.

This chain uses TRBV9 with TRBJ2-1; TRBD2 matches at 7 bases. The CDR3 runs to 15 residues. Germline assignment: CDR1 SGDLS and CDR2 YYNGEE. V was pared by 3 bases and J by 4 bases, with 7 bases of the junction left unmatched. The CDR3 DNA follows: TGTGCCAGCAGCGCGGCGGGAGAGCGGTACAATGAGCAGTTCTTC. This codes for CASSAAGERYNEQFF.

The chain uses TRBV4-3 and TRBJ1-6; a weak D match, TRBD1 (5 bases). With 8 bases removed from V and 13 bases from J, the gap between germline ends came to 30 bases. The CDR3 is made up of 17 amino acids. Germline V gene data show CDR1 as LGHNA and CDR2 as YSLEER. The CDR3 bases are TGCGCCAGCGCGGGGAGCTATCTCGGGAGCAGGGTAGCCCCCCTCCACTTT. Its protein product is CASAGSYLGSRVAPLHF.

The genes are TRBV3-1 (or the pseudogene TRBV3-2) and TRBJ1-1, with 8 nucleotides matching TRBD1. Germline V gives CDR1 LGHDT, CDR2 YNNKEL (reference sequence). The CDR3 is 17 residues long. V shed 4 bases, J shed 1 base, and the junction held 11 bases outside the gene matches. The CDR3 nucleotides read TGTGCCAGCAGCCCGATATCTGCTACAGGGGGGAACACTGAAGCTTTCTTT. It yields the protein CASSPISATGGNTEAFF.

The V call is TRBV6-4, the J call TRBJ1-1; D gene ambiguous. Per germline, CDR1 MRHNA and CDR2 SNTAGT. V gave up 6 bases and J gave up 2 bases, with 10 bases separating them. The CDR3 has 13 amino acids. The DNA of the CDR3 is TGTGCCAGCAGCTTCGACGGAAACACTGAAGCTTTCTTT. Amino acid sequence: CASSFDGNTEAFF.

The rearrangement joins TRBV7-9 to TRBJ2-3; D is ambiguous. The CDR3 extends over 14 amino acids. Trimming stripped 4 bases from V and 2 bases from J, with 10 bases between. Germline lookup yields CDR1 SEHNR and CDR2 FQNEAQ (reference sequence). CDR3 bases: TGTGCCAGCAGCTCCCTCTGGTCCACAGATACGCAGTATTTT. Its protein is CASSSLWSTDTQYF.

This clone has just a few counts. J is TRBJ2-5 and V is TRBV5-1; no firm D call. Germline V gene lookup returns CDR1 SGHRS and CDR2 YFSETQ. The CDR3 has 13 amino acids. Trimming removed 4 bases from V and 5 bases from J, with 12 bases in between. As DNA, the CDR3 is TGCGCCAGCAGCGCCGAGGTGGGGGAGACCCAGTACTTC. Protein sequence: CASSAEVGETQYF.

This chain links TRBV5-1 with TRBJ1-4, with TRBD1 matching 9 bases. The trim removed 5 bases at V and 2 bases at J, leaving 10 bases unmatched. This CDR3 contains 17 residues. Germline V gene data show CDR1 as SGHRS and CDR2 as YFSETQ. CDR3 loop: CASRGGTGLGTNEKLFF. CDR3 sequence (DNA): TGCGCCAGCAGAGGGGGGACAGGGCTGGGGACTAATGAAAAACTGTTTTTT.

This clone was observed at least ten times. The V and J genes are TRBV7-9 and TRBJ2-7, with D tentatively TRBD1 (6 bases). Trimming removed 5 bases from V and 2 bases from J, with 13 bases in between. This CDR3 has 14 residues. Germline V gene lookup returns CDR1 SEHNR and CDR2 FQNEAQ (reference sequence). DNA of the CDR3: TGTGCCAGCAGCGCCGCAGGGGTAACCTACGAGCAGTACTTC. It is translated as CASSAAGVTYEQYF. Complete variable domain (other parts from reference TRBV7-9 and TRBJ2-7): DTGVSQNPRHKITKRGQNVTFRCDPISEHNRLYWYRQTLGQGPEFLTYFQNEAQLEKSRLLSDRFSAERPKGSFSTLEIQRTEQGDSAMYLCASSAAGVTYEQYFGPGTRLTVT.

The genes are TRBV2 and TRBJ1-2; no clear D gene. Germline-derived CDR1 and CDR2 are SNHLY and FYNNEI. With 3 bases removed from V and 2 bases from J, the gap between germline ends came to 10 bases. The CDR3 sequence is 14 residues long. For the CDR3, the DNA is TGTGCCAGCAGTGACAGTTCGTACAACTATGGCTACACCTTC. It codes for CASSDSSYNYGYTF.

The chain employs TRBV7-6 and TRBJ2-3, with D perhaps matching TRBD1 (7 bases). This CDR3 has 14 amino acids. Trimming removed 4 bases from V and 1 base from J, with 9 bases in between. CDR1 SGHVS and CDR2 FNYEAQ come from the germline V gene. CDR3 DNA sequence: TGTGCCAGCAGCTCCAGGGGGGGCACAGATACGCAGTATTTT. Protein: CASSSRGGTDTQYF. The full variable domain, in which reference TRBV7-6 and TRBJ2-3 provide the parts outside the CDR3, is GAGVSQSPRYKVTKRGQDVALRCDPISGHVSLYWYRQALGQGPEFLTYFNYEAQQDKSGLPNDRFSAERPEGSISTLTIQRTEQRDSAMYRCASSSRGGTDTQYFGPGTRLTVL.

The chain has TRBV28 and TRBJ2-2, with 8 positions matching TRBD1. The germline CDR1 and CDR2 sequences are MDHEN and SYDVKM. This CDR3 region has 15 residues. V shed 6 bases, J shed 2 bases, and the junction held 5 bases outside the gene matches. The CDR3 DNA sequence: TGTGCCAGCAGGCCGGGACAGGTCAACACCGGGGAGCTGTTTTTT. This gives the protein CASRPGQVNTGELFF.

This clone was counted once. V usage is TRBV9 and J usage is TRBJ1-2; D is undetermined. The CDR3 runs 13 residues. The V end lost 0 bases, the J end lost 0 bases, and 3 bases lay between the germline ends. The V gene's germline CDR1 is SGDLS and CDR2 YYNGEE. The CDR3 is CASSVEANYGYTF. CDR3 nucleotide sequence: TGTGCCAGCAGCGTAGAAGCTAACTATGGCTACACCTTC.

V is TRBV19 and J is TRBJ1-4; no clear D gene. V gave up 5 bases and J gave up 8 bases, with 12 bases separating them. Germline CDR1 reads LNHDA; CDR2 reads SQIVND (reference sequence). The CDR3 totals 13 residues. The CDR3 DNA sequence: TGTGCCAGTAGTCGGAGTTCTCAGGAAAAACTGTTTTTT. Encoded protein: CASSRSSQEKLFF.

The V and J genes are TRBV25-1 and TRBJ1-2; the match to TRBD1 covers 9 bases. J was trimmed by 6 bases and V by 3 bases; bases with no gene match: 5. Germline lookup yields CDR1 MGHDK and CDR2 SYGVNS. The CDR3 has 14 residues. The CDR3 DNA is TGTGCCAGCAGTGAGACAGGGGGTAAGGATGGCTACACCTTC. This translates into CASSETGGKDGYTF.

The chain recombines TRBV12-3 or TRBV12-4 with TRBJ1-4, with unresolved D. This CDR3 spans 13 amino acids. V shed 7 bases and J shed 4 bases, with 10 bases lying between them. The CDR3 is CASKEQLNEKLFF. The DNA for the CDR3 is TGTGCCAGCAAGGAACAGCTTAATGAAAAACTGTTTTTT.

The gene calls are TRBV13 and TRBJ2-7, with D tentatively TRBD2 (5 bases). Germline loops: CDR1 PRHDT, CDR2 FYEKMQ (reference sequence). CDR3 size: 14 residues. With 7 bases removed from V and 2 bases from J, the gap between germline ends came to 15 bases. CDR3 sequence (DNA): TGTGCCAGCATGGCGGGCAGACTGACCTACGAGCAGTACTTC. Translating gives CASMAGRLTYEQYF.

The V call is TRBV6-5, the J call TRBJ1-2; the match to TRBD1 covers 10 bases. The length of the CDR3 is 15 residues. CDR1 is MNHEY, CDR2 SVGAGI, per germline. V trimming: 0 bases; J trimming: 6 bases; junction bases outside the gene matches: 4. CDR3 nucleotides: TGTGCCAGCAGTTACTCATGGGACAGGGGAGATGGCTACACCTTC. This translates into CASSYSWDRGDGYTF.

V usage is TRBV11-2 and J usage is TRBJ1-1, with D possibly TRBD1 on 5 matching bases. Trimming removed 0 bases from V and 7 bases from J, with 9 bases in between. This CDR3 region has 13 residues. Per germline, CDR1 SGHAT and CDR2 FQNNGV. CDR3 bases: TGTGCCAGCAGCTTAGATGGAGGGGTTGAAGCTTTCTTT. This gives the protein CASSLDGGVEAFF.

The V and J genes are TRBV5-1 and TRBJ1-4; D perhaps matches TRBD1 (5 bases). The CDR3 length is 14 residues. V lost 4 bases to trimming and J lost 0 bases, with 7 bases between them. CDR1 and CDR2 (germline): SGHRS, YFSETQ. CDR3: CASSTTATNEKLFF. The CDR3 DNA follows: TGCGCCAGCAGCACGACAGCAACTAATGAAAAACTGTTTTTT.

V gene TRBV2 combines with J gene TRBJ2-7; 7 nucleotides line up with TRBD1. This CDR3 contains 15 residues. Trimming at V came to 4 bases and at J to 0 bases, leaving 6 bases not matched to a gene. The germline gives CDR1 SNHLY, CDR2 FYNNEI. CDR3 nucleotide sequence: TGTGCCAGCAGTGTTAGGGGGCAATTCTCCTACGAGCAGTACTTC. Its translation: CASSVRGQFSYEQYF.

The V call is TRBV28, the J call TRBJ1-1; no reliable D call. The germline CDR1 and CDR2 sequences are MDHEN and SYDVKM. Between the trimmed V and J ends, which lost 3 bases and 4 bases, there was a span of 3 bases. The CDR3 sequence is 11 residues long. The CDR3 is CASSLRTEAFF. The CDR3 DNA is TGTGCCAGCAGTTTGCGCACTGAAGCTTTCTTT. The full variable domain, completed using reference TRBV28 and TRBJ1-1, is DVKVTQSSRYLVKRTGEKVFLECVQDMDHENMFWYRQDPGLGLRLIYFSYDVKMKEKGDIPEGYSVSREKKERFSLILESASTNQTSMYLCASSLRTEAFFGQGTRLTVV.